A selection of T cell receptor beta chains follows, all from one sample in a study of blood T cell repertoires in COVID-19. TCRdb's copy holds only in-frame clones and misses some; the assay was immunoSEQ multiplex PCR. The sample holds about 300,000 clones, roughly 87% seen once. Sample: peripheral blood. These receptor sequences come from a human donor in a cohort sampled during active COVID-19. The CDR3 runs from the conserved cysteine through the conserved F or W. D genes are given only for firm matches. Size is omitted from some rows. Given values are once, few, many or a class for expanded clones.

J gene | V gene | clone size | D gene | CDR3 DNA | CDR3 protein
TRBJ1-5 | TRBV19 | . | . | TGTGCCAGTAAGGGAGATCGTTATAGCAATCAGCCCCAGCATTTT | CASKGDRYSNQPQHF
TRBJ2-2 | TRBV7-2 | . | . | TGTGCCAGCAGCTTCGCGAACACCGGGGAGCTGTTTTTT | CASSFANTGELFF
TRBJ1-1 | TRBV7-2 | . | . | TGTGCCAGCAGATTACAGGGTAACACTGAAGCTTTCTTT | CASRLQGNTEAFF
TRBJ2-1 | TRBV7-2 | . | . | TGTGCCAGCAGCTTTACTCCCTACAATGAGCAGTTCTTC | CASSFTPYNEQFF
TRBJ2-4 | TRBV2 | . | . | TGTGCCAGCAAGCCAGCGGGTCGAAACATTCAGTACTTC | CASKPAGRNIQYF
TRBJ1-1 | TRBV30 | . | . | TGTGCCTGCAATAGGGGCGGTGAAGCTTTCTTT | CACNRGGEAFF
TRBJ2-7 | TRBV12-3/TRBV12-4 | . | . | TGTGCCAGCAGCCATGCGGTGAACGAGCAGTACTTC | CASSHAVNEQYF
TRBJ2-7 | TRBV6-5 | . | TRBD2 | TGTGCCAGCAGTTTTGAGGCGGGAGGGCCCGAGCAGTACTTC | CASSFEAGGPEQYF
TRBJ2-2 | TRBV7-8 | . | TRBD1 | TGTGCCAGCAGCTGGGACAGGGAAAGGGGAGAGCTGTTTTTT | CASSWDRERGELFF
TRBJ2-2 | TRBV27 | . | TRBD1 | TGTGCCAGTGCCCGGGGACAGGGGGCCGCGAACACCGGGGAGCTGTTTTTT | CASARGQGAANTGELFF
TRBJ1-2 | TRBV11-2 | few | . | TGTGCCAGCAGCTTAAGAATCGGGAGTTCGGAGGGCTACACCTTC | CASSLRIGSSEGYTF
TRBJ2-1 | TRBV28 | . | TRBD2 | TGTGCCAGCATTCCGGGAGGGCCCTACAATGAGCAGTTCTTC | CASIPGGPYNEQFF
TRBJ1-1 | TRBV5-4 | . | TRBD1 | TGTGCCAGCAGCCGACAGACAGGGATCATGAACACTGAAGCTTTCTTT | CASSRQTGIMNTEAFF
TRBJ2-5 | TRBV4-1 | once | . | TGCGCCAGCAGCCAAGGGCAGGGGGGTGTCGAGACCCAGTACTTC | CASSQGQGGVETQYF
TRBJ2-7 | TRBV6-2/TRBV6-3 | . | . | TGTGCCAGCAGTAACACAGGGACATTTTCCTACGAGCAGTACTTC | CASSNTGTFSYEQYF
TRBJ1-2 | TRBV3-1/TRBV3-2 | . | . | TGTGCCAGCAGCCAAGAGCACAGGTCAGCCTATGGCTACACCTTC | CASSQEHRSAYGYTF
TRBJ2-7 | TRBV20-1 | . | TRBD2 | TGCAGTGCTAGTTGGGGGGGGATGAAGCAGTACTTC | CSASWGGMKQYF
TRBJ2-7 | TRBV30 | . | TRBD1 | TGTGCCTGGAGTGTAGGGGGCGGATCCTACGAGCAGTACTTC | CAWSVGGGSYEQYF
TRBJ1-1 | TRBV7-9 | . | . | TGTGCCAGCAGCTTTGGTCGGGGGGAAGCTTTCTTT | CASSFGRGEAFF
TRBJ2-7 | TRBV7-8 | . | TRBD1 | TGTGCCAGCAGCTGGCAGGGGGACTACGAGCAGTACTTC | CASSWQGDYEQYF
TRBJ1-4 | TRBV6-1 | . | . | TGTGCCAGCAGTGAGGGCCAGGGCAGAAATGAAAAACTGTTTTTT | CASSEGQGRNEKLFF
TRBJ1-3 | TRBV10-3 | . | . | TGTGCCACCATGGGGGGGTCTGGAAACACCATATATTTT | CATMGGSGNTIYF
TRBJ2-5 | TRBV11-3 | . | . | TGTGCCAGCAGCAGGGGACTCCAAGAGACCCAGTACTTC | CASSRGLQETQYF
TRBJ2-5 | TRBV5-6 | . | TRBD2 | TGTGCCAGCAGCTACTTAGCGGGAGGGCCCCAAGAGACCCAGTACTTC | CASSYLAGGPQETQYF
TRBJ2-7 | TRBV28 | . | . | TGTGCCAGCAGTGAGTTCTACGAGCAGTACTTC | CASSEFYEQYF
TRBJ1-1 | TRBV3-1/TRBV3-2 | . | TRBD1 | TGTGCCAGCAGCCAATCGGACAGGGAGAGAACTGAAGCTTTCTTT | CASSQSDRERTEAFF
TRBJ2-7 | TRBV27 | . | TRBD1 | TGTGCCAGCAAACAACAGGGGGTTCTTTACGAGCAGTACTTC | CASKQQGVLYEQYF